The source of this T cell receptor beta chain is a study of cytomegalovirus exposure and HLA in healthy donors. Overall study context: Most donors, 80% to 90% of a few hundred genotyped, fell in the Caucasian-associated ancestry cluster. Whole-study results and caveats: Later work found that TCR association rates differed between HLA loci; DRB1 had the most and HLA-C the fewest. Later analysis identified some 16,000 TCR beta sequences associated with HLA alleles, using a false discovery rate threshold of 0.05.

Amplification used 60 Vbeta primers and 13 Jbeta primers. Some clones are missing from TCRdb's copy, which holds only in-frame ones; the method was immunoSEQ multiplex PCR. The top ten hold 0.69% of the sample, which has about 180,000 clones, approximately 79% seen once. After removal of 6 bases from V and 3 bases from J, the junction contained 13 bases not matched to a gene. This CDR3 is built from 16 residues. CDR1 is MRHNA, CDR2 SNTAGT, per germline. Notes on this clone: Its antigen is unknown.

The chain carries TRBV6-4 and TRBJ2-7; TRBD2 agrees at 8 bases. This receptor was obtained from a woman aged 40 to 49 in good health and CMV-seronegative. The sample was PBMCs. CDR3 sequence (DNA): TGTGCCAGCAGAGACGGACCGGGACTAGGGCTCTACGAGCAGTACTTC. Translating it yields CASRDGPGLGLYEQYF.